Following are 29 T cell receptor beta chains from one sample sequenced in a study of beta chain features in type 1 diabetes. These receptors have no known antigen. Study-wide results and limits: Among patients with Type 1 diabetes, TCRB CDR3s were moderately but significantly shorter in every one of the four CD4+ subsets.

The authors reverse transcribed all of the isolated RNA, so sequencing captured expressed TCRB transcripts. The repertoire was sequenced with immunoSEQ multiplex PCR; TCRdb's copy has only in-frame clones and lacks some. The sample carries 400,000 or so clones, around an eighth recorded once. The sample comprised naive CD4+ T cells from blood. The origin of the receptors is a woman in her late teens or twenties with type 1 diabetes.

The gene calls are TRBV15 and TRBJ2-7, with 9 bases identical to TRBD1. The germline gives CDR1 LNHNV, CDR2 YYDKDF (reference sequence). The CDR3 totals 15 residues. The V and J ends lost 3 bases and 2 bases, in that order; junction bases with no gene match: 5. The CDR3 reads CATSRGGQGTYEQYF. CDR3 DNA: TGTGCCACCAGCAGGGGTGGACAGGGGACCTACGAGCAGTACTTC.

The table lists this clone with a few counts. The genes are TRBV5-4 and TRBJ2-5; tentatively, D is TRBD1 (6 bases). CDR1 is SGHNT and CDR2 is YYREEE in the germline V gene (reference sequence). The CDR3 has 14 residues. The V end lost 4 bases, the J end lost 4 bases, and 14 bases lay between the germline ends. The CDR3 DNA reads TGTGCCAGCAGCACGACACAGGGCGCAGAGACCCAGTACTTC. Protein product: CASSTTQGAETQYF.

There are a few counts of this clone. The chain couples TRBV9 to TRBJ2-1, with 7 nucleotides matching TRBD2. Germline V gives CDR1 SGDLS, CDR2 YYNGEE. The CDR3 extends over 18 amino acids. Trimming removed 4 bases from V and 0 bases from J; junction bases left unmatched: 13. CDR3 coding DNA: TGTGCCAGCAGCCCCCGGGCTAGCGGAATGAGCTCCTACAATGAGCAGTTCTTC. It encodes CASSPRASGMSSYNEQFF.

This clone was seen more than once but under ten times. This CDR3 is also generated by other DNA sequences in the sample. This rearrangement joins TRBV5-1 to TRBJ2-3; weak D call: TRBD2 (6 bases). The CDR3 extends over 14 amino acids. Germline CDR1 is SGHRS and CDR2 is YFSETQ. V dropped 4 bases and J dropped 1 base, with 10 bases sitting between them. CDR3 protein: CASSPGGGTDTQYF. The CDR3 DNA reads as TGCGCCAGCAGCCCCGGGGGAGGCACAGATACGCAGTATTTT.

V is TRBV2 and J is TRBJ2-1; maybe TRBD1 (6 bases). V gave up 11 bases and J gave up 6 bases, with 17 bases separating them. Germline values: CDR1 SNHLY, CDR2 FYNNEI. The CDR3 runs to 13 residues. CDR3 DNA: TGTGCCGGGGGCCCTAGACGCCTCAATGAGCAGTTCTTC. As protein: CAGGPRRLNEQFF.

The rearrangement uses TRBV9 and TRBJ2-1, with 11 bases aligning to TRBD2. This CDR3 is built from 17 residues. Germline V gene lookup returns CDR1 SGDLS and CDR2 YYNGEE. Trimming took 3 bases from V and 7 from J; bases not matched to a gene: 12. CDR3 region: CASSGGSSGRMRNEQFF. Here the CDR3 DNA reads TGTGCCAGCAGCGGTGGGTCTAGCGGGAGGATGCGTAATGAGCAGTTCTTC.

The chain links TRBV30 to TRBJ2-7; D perhaps matches TRBD1 (6 bases). The V end lost 1 base, the J end lost 0 bases, and 13 bases lay between the germline ends. Germline V gene sequence: CDR1 GTSNPN, CDR2 SVGIG (reference sequence). The CDR3 covers 15 residues. For the CDR3, the DNA is TGTGCCTGGAGTGCCGGCGACAGGAACTCCTACGAGCAGTACTTC. Amino acids: CAWSAGDRNSYEQYF.

Notes on this clone: This specimen includes other DNA sequences encoding the same CDR3. This chain uses TRBV9 with TRBJ2-7, with TRBD1 matching over 7 bases. This CDR3 region has 15 residues. CDR1 and CDR2 from the germline V gene are SGDLS and YYNGEE. After removal of 0 bases from V and 0 bases from J, the junction contained 3 bases not matched to a gene. DNA of the CDR3: TGTGCCAGCAGCGTAGAAGGGACAGCCTCCTACGAGCAGTACTTC. Amino acids: CASSVEGTASYEQYF.

This chain uses TRBV5-4 with TRBJ1-1, with D uncertain. The germline V gene has CDR1 SGHNT and CDR2 YYREEE (reference sequence). Trimming shortened V by 2 bases and J by 5 bases, and 10 bases separated the two germline ends. The CDR3 is 13 residues long. DNA of the CDR3: TGTGCCAGCAGCTTTCGGGGTGGGACTGAAGCTTTCTTT. It encodes CASSFRGGTEAFF. Based on the CDR3 plus reference TRBV5-4 and TRBJ1-1, the full variable domain is ETGVTQSPTHLIKTRGQQVTLRCSSQSGHNTVSWYQQALGQGPQFIFQYYREEENGRGNFPPRFSGLQFPNYSSELNVNALELDDSALYLCASSFRGGTEAFFGQGTRLTVV.

The CDR3 DNA reads as TGTGCCAGCAGCGTAGGGGCCCGCGGGGGAGAAGAGACCCAGTACTTC. Encoded protein: CASSVGARGGEETQYF. V and J are TRBV9 and TRBJ2-5; 7 bases map to TRBD2. V shed 0 bases, J shed 3 bases, and the junction held 8 bases outside the gene matches. CDR3 size: 16 residues. CDR1 and CDR2 from the germline V gene are SGDLS and YYNGEE.

This clone was recorded a few times. V gene TRBV18 combines with J gene TRBJ1-1, with TRBD1 as a possible D gene (5 bases). The CDR3 contains 11 residues. CDR1 is KGHSH and CDR2 is LQKENI in the germline V gene. V was trimmed by 6 bases and J by 7 bases, leaving 9 bases between them. As DNA, the CDR3 is TGTGCCAGCTCGGGGGGGTTTGAAGCTTTCTTT. Translated, it gives CASSGGFEAFF.

This clone was counted between two and nine times. J is TRBJ2-2 and V is TRBV11-1; the match to TRBD1 covers 10 bases. The CDR3 length is 17 residues. Germline V gene lookup returns CDR1 SGHAT and CDR2 FQDESV (reference sequence). J was trimmed by 5 bases and V by 5 bases; bases with no gene match: 11. The CDR3 coding sequence is TGTGCCAGCAGCCGGCCCGCGGGACAGGGGCGAACCGGGGAGCTGTTTTTT. As protein: CASSRPAGQGRTGELFF. Looking up the rest from reference TRBV11-1 and TRBJ2-2 gives the full variable domain: EAEVAQSPRYKITEKSQAVAFWCDPISGHATLYWYRQILGQGPELLVQFQDESVVDDSQLPKDRFSAERLKGVDSTLKIQPAELGDSAMYLCASSRPAGQGRTGELFFGEGSRLTVL.

V usage is TRBV18 and J usage is TRBJ2-7, with TRBD1 matching 9 bases. The V gene end was trimmed by 3 bases and the J gene end by 2 bases; junction bases not matched to a gene: 5. The CDR3 totals 15 residues. Per the germline V gene, CDR1 is KGHSH and CDR2 is LQKENI. The CDR3 here is CASSPQGQGTYEQYF. In DNA form, the CDR3 reads TGTGCCAGCTCACCTCAGGGACAGGGCACCTACGAGCAGTACTTC.

This clone has just a few counts. The rearrangement uses TRBV10-3 and TRBJ2-5, with D hard to call. The CDR3 runs to 13 residues. The germline gives CDR1 ENHRY, CDR2 SYGVKD. The V end was cut by 3 bases, the J end by 3 bases, with 8 bases between. The CDR3 sequence: CAISDAKKETQYF. CDR3 DNA: TGTGCCATCAGTGACGCTAAAAAAGAGACCCAGTACTTC.

The chain couples TRBV12-5 to TRBJ2-3; D is unresolved. Trimming shortened V by 6 bases and J by 3 bases, and 13 bases separated the two germline ends. The germline V gene has CDR1 LGHNT and CDR2 FRNRAP. This CDR3 region has 14 residues. Written as DNA, the CDR3 is TGTGCTAGTGGGCAGGCCCCGATAACAGATACGCAGTATTTT. This codes for CASGQAPITDTQYF.

In its sample, this clone was seen a few times. The chain has TRBV18 and TRBJ1-5, with 9 bases identical to TRBD1. The ends lost 6 bases at V and 8 bases at J; junction bases unmatched: 5. The CDR3 loop spans 13 amino acids. CDR1 KGHSH and CDR2 LQKENI come from the germline V gene. CDR3 region: CASSLTGGEPQHF. The CDR3 nucleotides read TGTGCCAGCTCCCTCACAGGGGGCGAGCCCCAGCATTTT. Filled out from reference TRBV18 and TRBJ1-5, the complete variable domain reads NAGVMQNPRHLVRRRGQEARLRCSPMKGHSHVYWYRQLPEEGLKFMVYLQKENIIDESGMPKERFSAEFPKEGPSILRIQQVVRGDSAAYFCASSLTGGEPQHFGDGTRLSIL.

The V call is TRBV5-4, the J call TRBJ2-5, with D maybe TRBD2 (6 bases). The CDR3 runs 16 residues. Germline V gene data show CDR1 as SGHNT and CDR2 as YYREEE (reference sequence). The germline V and J ends were trimmed by 4 bases and 4 bases, with 20 bases remaining between them. CDR3 coding DNA: TGTGCCAGCAGCCCCGGCGGGGTTGTGCGGAGAGAGACCCAGTACTTC. Translating it yields CASSPGGVVRRETQYF.

This clone appeared a few times. The chain couples TRBV27 to TRBJ2-1, with D tentatively TRBD2 (5 bases). In germline, CDR1 is MNHEY, CDR2 SMNVEV (reference sequence). Deletions cut 4 bases from V and 10 bases from J, with 14 bases between. This CDR3 comprises 13 residues. Written as DNA, the CDR3 is TGTGCCAGCAGTTCGCGACCGGACTGGGAGCAGTTCTTC. Translation: CASSSRPDWEQFF.

This chain uses TRBV9 with TRBJ2-5, with 7 positions matching TRBD2. Unmatched junction bases numbered 16, after V lost 4 bases and J lost 4 bases. CDR3 length equals 17 residues. Germline assignment: CDR1 SGDLS and CDR2 YYNGEE. The CDR3 nucleotides read TGTGCCAGCAGCCCCCACCAGCCAGCGGGGTTTGGAGAGACCCAGTACTTC. Translation gives CASSPHQPAGFGETQYF.

The genes are TRBV14 and TRBJ2-7; 7 nucleotides match TRBD1. CDR3 length: 14 amino acids. V shed 3 bases and J 5 bases; nucleotides not matched to a gene: 7. Per germline, CDR1 SGHDN and CDR2 FVKESK. The CDR3 here is CASSHMWDSHEQYF. CDR3 bases: TGTGCCAGCAGCCATATGTGGGACAGCCACGAGCAGTACTTC.

The table lists this clone with a few counts. This rearrangement joins TRBV5-8 to TRBJ2-1; 8 nucleotides align to TRBD1. CDR1 and CDR2 (germline): SGHTS, YDEGEE. The CDR3 extends over 17 amino acids. V shed 4 bases and J 0 bases; nucleotides not matched to a gene: 9. The chain's CDR3 is CASSPRTGRISYNEQFF. DNA of the CDR3: TGTGCCAGCAGCCCTAGGACAGGGCGTATCTCCTACAATGAGCAGTTCTTC.

V gene TRBV7-2 combines with J gene TRBJ2-2; D is unclear. V was pared by 5 bases and J by 3 bases, with 10 bases between. The CDR3 spans 14 residues. CDR1 is SGHTA, CDR2 FQGNSA, per germline. CDR3 amino acids: CASSLPPHTGELFF. The CDR3 coding sequence is TGTGCCAGCAGCCTACCACCACACACCGGGGAGCTGTTTTTT.

The rearrangement joins TRBV19 to TRBJ1-5; weak D call: TRBD1 (5 bases). V was pared by 7 bases and J by 3 bases, with 16 bases between. The CDR3 has 15 amino acids. CDR1 and CDR2 (germline): LNHDA, SQIVND (reference sequence). The chain's CDR3 is CASTPGGADNQPQHF. The CDR3 DNA follows: TGTGCCAGTACCCCCGGAGGGGCGGACAATCAGCCCCAGCATTTT.

V is TRBV9 and J is TRBJ2-2; 9 bases agree with TRBD1. This CDR3 has 15 residues. The trim removed 4 bases at V and 5 bases at J, leaving 6 bases unmatched. Germline CDR1 SGDLS, CDR2 YYNGEE. The CDR3 sequence is CASSPRTGATGELFF. The DNA for the CDR3 is TGTGCCAGCAGCCCACGGACAGGGGCGACCGGGGAGCTGTTTTTT.

This clone occurred a few times. V and J are TRBV7-2 and TRBJ1-1; 9 positions match TRBD1. The CDR3 length is 14 residues. CDR1 and CDR2 from the germline V gene are SGHTA and FQGNSA. V lost 6 bases and J lost 1; bases outside the gene matches: 3. CDR3 bases: TGTGCCAGCAGATTGACAGGGGGGAACACTGAAGCTTTCTTT. Protein: CASRLTGGNTEAFF. Full variable domain (outside the CDR3, taken from reference TRBV7-2 and TRBJ1-1): GAGVSQSPSNKVTEKGKDVELRCDPISGHTALYWYRQSLGQGLEFLIYFQGNSAPDKSGLPSDRFSAERTGGSVSTLTIQRTQQEDSAVYLCASRLTGGNTEAFFGQGTRLTVV.

This clone came up a few times. Other DNA sequences in this specimen translate into the identical CDR3. J is TRBJ1-2 and V is TRBV20-1; maybe TRBD1 (5 bases). Trimming cost V 5 bases and J 4 bases, with 8 bases left between them. Germline CDR1 DFQATT, CDR2 SNEGSKA (reference sequence). The CDR3 loop spans 11 amino acids. CDR3 sequence reads: CSARQGYGYTF. The CDR3 DNA is TGCAGTGCTCGGCAGGGCTATGGCTACACCTTC.

This clone has a handful of counts. The chain combines TRBV5-6 with TRBJ1-2; unclear D gene. The CDR3 sequence is 13 residues long. The V gene's germline CDR1 is SGHDT and CDR2 YYEEEE. Trimming removed 4 bases from V and 0 bases from J, with 7 bases in between. CDR3 amino acids: CASSPLTNYGYTF. The CDR3 DNA reads as TGTGCCAGCAGCCCTCTTACTAACTATGGCTACACCTTC.

This clone was observed a handful of times. The genes are TRBV5-4 and TRBJ2-3, with 11 positions matching TRBD2. The V gene's germline CDR1 is SGHNT and CDR2 YYREEE (reference sequence). V dropped 4 bases and J dropped 8; count of bases not matched to a gene: 12. The CDR3 runs to 16 residues. CDR3 region: CASSGGTSGPRGTQYF. The CDR3 coding sequence is TGTGCCAGCAGCGGCGGGACTAGCGGACCGAGGGGTACGCAGTATTTT.

V usage is TRBV7-9 and J usage is TRBJ2-7; D might be TRBD2 (5 bases). V was cut by 4 bases and J by 2 bases, with 12 bases left in between. Germline CDR1 SEHNR, CDR2 FQNEAQ (reference sequence). This CDR3 comprises 14 residues. Here the CDR3 reads CASSSTGITYEQYF. CDR3 coding DNA: TGTGCCAGCAGCTCAACCGGGATCACCTACGAGCAGTACTTC.